The 10 T cell receptor beta chains below all came from one sample that was sequenced in a study of control samples from healthy donors and cancer patients. TCRdb's copy holds only in-frame clones and misses some; the assay was immunoSEQ multiplex PCR. The sample has 80,000 or so clones, 89% seen once. Sequenced input: blood. All receptors derive from a man between 50 and 59 years old in good health.

The chain combines TRBV7-8 with TRBJ1-3; no reliable D call. The germline gives CDR1 SGHVS, CDR2 FQNEAQ. The V and J ends lost 5 bases and 0 bases respectively, with 11 bases between them. The CDR3 contains 15 residues. The CDR3 is CASSPDSISGNTIYF. As DNA, the CDR3 is TGTGCCAGCAGCCCGGACTCTATCTCTGGAAACACCATATATTTT.

This chain links TRBV18 with TRBJ1-5, with 10 positions matching TRBD1. Germline trimming cut 2 bases from V and 5 bases from J; bases unmatched to any gene: 9. CDR3 size: 17 residues. Looked up from germline, CDR1 is KGHSH and CDR2 is LQKENI. CDR3 residues: CASSPYGTGDTDQPQHF. The CDR3 nucleotides read TGTGCCAGCTCACCATACGGGACAGGGGATACGGATCAGCCCCAGCATTTT.

The rearrangement joins TRBV4-1 to TRBJ1-3, with 7 positions matching TRBD1. This CDR3 is 16 amino acids long. CDR1 and CDR2 (germline): MGHRA, YSYEKL. Trimming cost V 4 bases and J 4 bases; bases outside gene matches: 10. The CDR3 reads CASSLREGAVGNTIYF. The CDR3 nucleotides read TGCGCCAGCAGCCTGAGGGAGGGGGCAGTGGGAAACACCATATATTTT.

The chain is built from TRBV6-2 or TRBV6-3 and TRBJ2-7; D unresolved. This CDR3 contains 12 residues. CDR1 MNHEY and CDR2 SVGEGT come from the germline V gene. The ends were cut back, 2 bases at V and 2 bases at J, with 4 bases in the middle. CDR3 amino acids: CASSYGPYEQYF. The CDR3, as DNA: TGTGCCAGCAGTTACGGGCCCTACGAGCAGTACTTC.

The rearrangement uses TRBV29-1 and TRBJ2-5; D remains ambiguous. This CDR3 region has 12 residues. Trimming stripped 1 base from V and 5 bases from J, with 8 bases between. Per the germline V gene, CDR1 is SQVTM and CDR2 is ANQGSEA. The CDR3 DNA reads TGCAGCGTTGAAGGGGGTGAGGAGACCCAGTACTTC. It yields the protein CSVEGGEETQYF.

The gene calls are TRBV2 and TRBJ2-3, with no clear D. The V end was cut by 6 bases, the J end by 1 base, with 8 bases between. The germline CDR1 and CDR2 sequences are SNHLY and FYNNEI. The CDR3 totals 13 residues. CDR3 sequence (DNA): TGTGCCAGCAGCGCGTCTCGCACAGATACGCAGTATTTT. It encodes CASSASRTDTQYF. The full variable domain, rest sourced from reference TRBV2 and TRBJ2-3, is EPEVTQTPSHQVTQMGQEVILRCVPISNHLYFYWYRQILGQKVEFLVSFYNNEISEKSEIFDDQFSVERPDGSNFTLKIRSTKLEDSAMYFCASSASRTDTQYFGPGTRLTVL.

The chain uses TRBV9 and TRBJ1-2; 8 bases line up with TRBD1. Trimming cost V 4 bases and J 4 bases; bases outside gene matches: 12. This CDR3 has 16 residues. The germline V gene encodes CDR1 SGDLS and CDR2 YYNGEE. Written as DNA, the CDR3 is TGTGCCAGCAGCATTGGACAGGGAGATTCTATCTATGGCTACACCTTC. It specifies CASSIGQGDSIYGYTF.

CDR3 nucleotides: TGTGCCAGCTCACCAAAAGCACAGGGGGAAACTTTCTTC. This gives the protein CASSPKAQGETFF. The chain employs TRBV18 and TRBJ2-1; TRBD1 agrees at 8 bases. V lost 2 bases, J lost 16 bases, and 10 bases stayed unmatched. Germline V CDR1 and CDR2: KGHSH, LQKENI. CDR3 length equals 13 residues.

The chain joins TRBV12-3 or TRBV12-4 to TRBJ1-5; no firm D call. V was cut by 5 bases and J by 0 bases, with 5 bases left in between. The CDR3 length is 13 residues. This CDR3 is CASSGNSNQPQHF. For the CDR3, the DNA is TGTGCCAGCAGTGGGAATAGCAATCAGCCCCAGCATTTT.

The chain uses TRBV6-2 or TRBV6-3 and TRBJ1-1; 11 bases are a match to TRBD1. V was pared by 2 bases and J by 3 bases, with 2 bases of the junction left unmatched. Germline V gene data show CDR1 as MNHEY and CDR2 as SVGEGT. CDR3 length equals 15 residues. CDR3 DNA: TGTGCCAGCAGTTACCGGACAGGGGGCGACACTGAAGCTTTCTTT. Its translation is CASSYRTGGDTEAFF.